One sample yielded the 9 T cell receptor beta chains listed below, sequenced in a study of PD-L1 blockade in urothelial cancer. Produced via immunoSEQ multiplex PCR; TCRdb's table is partial and in-frame only. The table includes 45,000 to 50,000 clones, 75% to 85% detected once. The sample's time point: pretreatment peripheral blood. Sequencing used PBMCs, obtained around atezolizumab (anti-PD-L1) treatment. The receptors were gathered from a man between 70 and 80 years old with urothelial cancer.

The V and J genes are TRBV7-9 and TRBJ2-7; 7 nucleotides match TRBD1. Looked up from germline, CDR1 is SEHNR and CDR2 is FQNEAQ (reference sequence). With 0 bases clipped from V and 5 bases from J, the junction kept 7 bases outside the gene matches. This CDR3 is built from 15 residues. The CDR3 loop is CASSLADRISHEQYF. CDR3 DNA sequence: TGTGCCAGCAGCTTAGCGGACAGGATTTCGCACGAGCAGTACTTC.

The genes are TRBV7-2 and TRBJ2-7, with 10 bases matching TRBD2. Germline CDR1 is SGHTA and CDR2 is FQGNSA. The CDR3 is 15 amino acids. The V segment lost 6 bases and the J segment 5 bases; nucleotides outside the gene matches: 10. The CDR3 spells CASSSLTSGSNEQYF. The CDR3 DNA is TGTGCCAGCAGTAGCCTGACTAGCGGGTCCAACGAGCAGTACTTC. Variable domain in full (rest from reference TRBV7-2 and TRBJ2-7): GAGVSQSPSNKVTEKGKDVELRCDPISGHTALYWYRQSLGQGLEFLIYFQGNSAPDKSGLPSDRFSAERTGGSVSTLTIQRTQQEDSAVYLCASSSLTSGSNEQYFGPGTRLTVT.

The chain links TRBV25-1 to TRBJ1-4; TRBD1 aligns across 7 bases. With V trimmed by 5 bases and J by 8 bases, 8 bases remained unmatched. Germline CDR1 and CDR2: MGHDK and SYGVNS. This CDR3 is 14 amino acids long. CDR3 in DNA: TGTGCCAGCAGTCAGGGGACAGTTGGCGAAAAACTGTTTTTT. This translates into CASSQGTVGEKLFF.

The CDR3 bases are TGCGCCAGCAACGGGGCTCCTAGCGGGAGGCTCCACGAGCAGTACTTC. Encoded protein: CASNGAPSGRLHEQYF. The rearrangement joins TRBV5-1 to TRBJ2-7; the match to TRBD2 covers 11 bases. Trimming removed 6 bases from V and 5 bases from J; junction bases left unmatched: 13. The CDR3 length is 16 residues. Germline V gene lookup returns CDR1 SGHRS and CDR2 YFSETQ.

The gene calls are TRBV5-8 and TRBJ1-1; 9 bases fit TRBD1. V dropped 5 bases and J dropped 5; count of bases not matched to a gene: 7. CDR1 is SGHTS, CDR2 YDEGEE, per germline. The CDR3 loop spans 14 amino acids. The CDR3 region is CASRYRGRSTEAFF. DNA of the CDR3: TGTGCCAGCAGGTACAGGGGGCGGAGTACTGAAGCTTTCTTT.

V gene TRBV11-2 combines with J gene TRBJ2-3; maybe TRBD1 (6 bases). V lost 5 bases, J lost 2 bases, and 11 bases lay in between. Looked up from germline, CDR1 is SGHAT and CDR2 is FQNNGV. The CDR3 spans 14 residues. The CDR3 spells CASSLGQYTDTQYF. CDR3 nucleotide sequence: TGTGCCAGCAGCCTCGGACAGTACACAGATACGCAGTATTTT. Full variable domain (rest looked up from reference TRBV11-2 and TRBJ2-3): EAGVAQSPRYKIIEKRQSVAFWCNPISGHATLYWYQQILGQGPKLLIQFQNNGVVDDSQLPKDRFSAERLKGVDSTLKIQPAKLEDSAVYLCASSLGQYTDTQYFGPGTRLTVL.

The chain couples TRBV11-2 to TRBJ2-3, with D unresolved. The CDR3 loop spans 14 amino acids. The V gene's germline CDR1 is SGHAT and CDR2 FQNNGV. Trimming took off 3 bases at V and 1 base at J, with 8 bases between the two ends. The CDR3 reads CASSFIRGTDTQYF. Here the CDR3 DNA reads TGTGCCAGCAGCTTCATCCGCGGCACAGATACGCAGTATTTT.

There are a few counts of this clone. CDR3 DNA sequence: TGTGCCAGTACCCCGACAGGGAACTATGGCTACACCTTC. Residues: CASTPTGNYGYTF. The chain has TRBV19 and TRBJ1-2; 7 nucleotides line up with TRBD1. V shed 7 bases, J shed 2 bases, and the junction held 4 bases outside the gene matches. Germline-derived CDR1 and CDR2 are LNHDA and SQIVND (reference sequence). The CDR3 is 13 residues long.

The V call is TRBV23-1, the J call TRBJ2-7; 7 bases fit TRBD2. TRBV23-1 is noted as an ORF with a role that remains uncertain. CDR3 size: 18 residues. V was pared by 7 bases and J by 5 bases, with 23 bases of the junction left unmatched. CDR3 coding DNA: TGCGCCAGCATCGCTTTGGGGTCCCTACAGCGGGAACCCCACGAGCAGTACTTC. It codes for CASIALGSLQREPHEQYF.